This entry concerns a single T cell receptor (beta chain). The data originate from a study of OX40 agonist ivuxolimab in advanced cancers. Germline CDR1 is SGDLS and CDR2 is YYNGEE. This CDR3 region has 16 residues. With 3 bases removed from V and 0 bases from J, the gap between germline ends came to 13 bases. Sequencing was performed with immunoSEQ multiplex PCR; in TCRdb, only in-frame clones are kept and a portion is missing. The sample yields more than 60,000 clones, more than 70% seen once. This chain uses TRBV9 with TRBJ2-4; unclear D gene. This specimen was CD4+ or CD8+ T cells sorted from blood, taken in a trial of the OX40 agonist ivuxolimab. The receptor's source is an adult with an advanced solid tumor such as melanoma, head and neck, liver or kidney cancer. The CDR3 nucleotides are TGTGCCAGCAGCGCGGCCCCGATGGTAGCCAAAAACATTCAGTACTTC. Protein product: CASSAAPMVAKNIQYF.